This T cell receptor (beta chain) was recovered during a study of cytomegalovirus exposure and HLA in healthy donors. With 60 Vbeta and 13 Jbeta primers, the PCR was carried out. Libraries were prepared by immunoSEQ multiplex PCR; TCRdb keeps only in-frame clonotypes and omits some of them. In the table there are 150,000 to 200,000 clones, 60% to 80% of which are singletons. This CDR3 comprises 16 residues. Germline V lookup: CDR1 MDHEN, CDR2 SYDVKM. Trimming removed 2 bases from V and 7 bases from J; junction bases left unmatched: 9. The chain joins TRBV28 to TRBJ2-2; 8 bases line up with TRBD1. The sequence derives from a man aged 40-49 years in good health and CMV-seronegative. Sequenced material: PBMCs. CDR3 sequence reads: CASSLIWQGAIGELFF. CDR3 nucleotide sequence: TGTGCCAGCAGTTTAATTTGGCAGGGGGCGATCGGGGAGCTGTTTTTT.